Below, 18 T cell receptor beta chains from the same sample are listed, as sequenced in a study of blood T cell repertoires in COVID-19. The protocol was immunoSEQ multiplex PCR, while the TCRdb copy is restricted to in-frame clones and leaves out a portion. The sample lists 300,000 to 450,000 clones; more than 75% were seen once. Specimen: peripheral blood. Receptors were obtained from a woman aged 55-70 years with COVID-19, enrolled during active disease.

This clone was seen just once. This sequence joins TRBV7-9 and TRBJ2-5; tentatively, D is TRBD2 (6 bases). This CDR3 region has 15 residues. Germline V gives CDR1 SEHNR, CDR2 FQNEAQ (reference sequence). V was trimmed by 2 bases and J by 5 bases, leaving 15 bases between them. In DNA, the CDR3 is TGTGCCAGCAGCTTACCCCCTCAACTAGCTGAGACCCAGTACTTC. It encodes CASSLPPQLAETQYF.

CDR3 DNA: TGTGCCAGCAGCTGGGGCGCGTTGCCGAGCTCCTACAATGAGCAGTTCTTC. Amino acid sequence: CASSWGALPSSYNEQFF. The chain couples TRBV5-8 to TRBJ2-1; a weak D match, TRBD1 (5 bases). Deletions cut 3 bases from V and 0 bases from J, with 16 bases between. Germline V gives CDR1 SGHTS, CDR2 YDEGEE. This CDR3 is built from 17 residues.

The chain carries TRBV5-1 and TRBJ2-3, with 8 bases that match TRBD2. This CDR3 is 15 amino acids long. Germline CDR1 reads SGHRS; CDR2 reads YFSETQ. With V trimmed by 0 bases and J by 3 bases, 3 bases remained unmatched. CDR3 sequence: CASSLAAGVTDTQYF. The DNA for the CDR3 is TGCGCCAGCAGCTTGGCAGCGGGGGTTACAGATACGCAGTATTTT.

In this sample, this clone turned up once. The rearrangement uses TRBV29-1 and TRBJ1-1; D possibly corresponds to TRBD1 (5 bases). CDR3 length: 14 amino acids. V gave up 7 bases and J gave up 1 base, with 16 bases separating them. Germline-derived CDR1 and CDR2 are SQVTM and ANQGSEA. CDR3: CSGGLLSGNTEAFF. The CDR3 DNA follows: TGCAGCGGGGGCCTTCTATCCGGGAACACTGAAGCTTTCTTT.

This clone was recorded only once. The chain couples TRBV30 to TRBJ1-5; tentatively, D is TRBD1 (5 bases). CDR1 is GTSNPN, CDR2 SVGIG, per germline (reference sequence). The length of the CDR3 is 16 residues. V was clipped by 3 bases and J by 0 bases, with 15 bases between them. The CDR3 bases are TGTGCCTGGAGCGGAGGAGGGGCTATTAGCAATCAGCCCCAGCATTTT. As protein: CAWSGGGAISNQPQHF. Full variable domain (outside the CDR3, taken from reference TRBV30 and TRBJ1-5): SQTIHQWPATLVQPVGSPLSLECTVEGTSNPNLYWYRQAAGRGLQLLFYSVGIGQISSEVPQNLSASRPQDRQFILSSKKLLLSDSGFYLCAWSGGGAISNQPQHFGDGTRLSIL.

The genes are TRBV27 and TRBJ2-2; 7 positions match TRBD1. CDR3 length: 17 residues. J lost 6 bases, V lost 5 bases, and 15 bases had no gene match. The germline gives CDR1 MNHEY, CDR2 SMNVEV (reference sequence). This chain's CDR3 is CASSRGQGVISAGELFF. DNA of the CDR3: TGTGCCAGCAGTCGTGGGCAGGGGGTGATCTCCGCCGGGGAGCTGTTTTTT.

V and J are TRBV9 and TRBJ2-1; 14 bases align to TRBD2. There are 18 residues in the CDR3. Germline V lookup: CDR1 SGDLS, CDR2 YYNGEE. Losses at the gene ends were 0 bases for V and 2 bases for J; bases not matched to a gene: 4. Here the CDR3 DNA reads TGTGCCAGCAGCGTAGACCCGGGACTAGCGGGGGCCTACAATGAGCAGTTCTTC. It encodes CASSVDPGLAGAYNEQFF.

The rearrangement joins TRBV2 to TRBJ2-5; a possible D gene is TRBD1 (6 bases). Germline V CDR1 and CDR2: SNHLY, FYNNEI. Trimming left V 6 bases short and J 3 bases short, with 11 bases between. This CDR3 has 13 residues. CDR3 in DNA: TGTGCCAGCAGCAGGGGACGGGAAGAGACCCAGTACTTC. Protein product: CASSRGREETQYF. The variable domain in full, with the rest retrieved from reference TRBV2 and TRBJ2-5, is EPEVTQTPSHQVTQMGQEVILRCVPISNHLYFYWYRQILGQKVEFLVSFYNNEISEKSEIFDDQFSVERPDGSNFTLKIRSTKLEDSAMYFCASSRGREETQYFGPGTRLLVL.

The chain links TRBV7-9 to TRBJ1-2; a possible D gene is TRBD1 (6 bases). There are 13 residues in the CDR3. CDR1 and CDR2 from the germline V gene are SEHNR and FQNEAQ (reference sequence). V lost 6 bases, J lost 2 bases, and 10 bases lay in between. The CDR3 loop is CASSFGQNYGYTF. CDR3 nucleotide sequence: TGTGCCAGCAGTTTCGGACAGAACTATGGCTACACCTTC.

The CDR3: CASSLVKGGTYNSPLHF. DNA of the CDR3: TGCGCCAGCAGCTTGGTGAAGGGAGGGACCTATAATTCACCCCTCCACTTT. The chain has TRBV5-1 and TRBJ1-6; D unresolved. V was cut by 0 bases and J by 2 bases, with 12 bases left in between. CDR1 and CDR2 (germline): SGHRS, YFSETQ. This CDR3 is 17 amino acids long.

J is TRBJ2-7 and V is TRBV27; a possible D gene is TRBD2 (7 bases). V was cut by 0 bases and J by 5 bases, with 14 bases left in between. This CDR3 is 15 amino acids long. Germline loops: CDR1 MNHEY, CDR2 SMNVEV (reference sequence). CDR3 protein: CASSLSGGRAHEQYF. The CDR3 nucleotides read TGTGCCAGCAGTTTATCGGGGGGGCGGGCGCACGAGCAGTACTTC.

V usage is TRBV6-1 and J usage is TRBJ1-2; D uncertain. Trimming shortened V by 1 base and J by 3 bases, and 12 bases separated the two germline ends. The germline V gene encodes CDR1 MNHNS and CDR2 SASEGT. This CDR3 spans 15 amino acids. The CDR3 nucleotides are TGTGCCAGCAGTGAAGTTAACAGAAGAGACTATGGCTACACCTTC. Translation: CASSEVNRRDYGYTF.

The chain joins TRBV2 to TRBJ1-5; perhaps TRBD1 as D (6 bases). Germline V lookup: CDR1 SNHLY, CDR2 FYNNEI. The CDR3 runs to 15 residues. Trimming shortened V by 2 bases and J by 0 bases, and 8 bases separated the two germline ends. In DNA form, the CDR3 reads TGTGCCAGCAGTGAACAGGGGATTAGCAATCAGCCCCAGCATTTT. Amino acids: CASSEQGISNQPQHF.

CDR3: CATSHAAGVYNEQFF. The DNA for the CDR3 is TGTGCCACCTCGCATGCTGCGGGGGTCTACAATGAGCAGTTCTTC. The chain uses TRBV19 and TRBJ2-1; 7 nucleotides align to TRBD2. The junction had 12 bases not matched to a gene; V was cut back by 10 bases and J by 3 bases. Germline loops: CDR1 LNHDA, CDR2 SQIVND (reference sequence). The CDR3 runs to 15 residues.

The V call is TRBV4-1, the J call TRBJ1-4, with D tentatively TRBD1 (5 bases). This CDR3 comprises 15 residues. Trimming took 4 bases from V and 7 from J, leaving 16 bases between them. In germline, CDR1 is MGHRA, CDR2 YSYEKL. The CDR3 sequence: CASSRQNQGSEKLFF. CDR3 sequence (DNA): TGCGCCAGCAGCCGACAAAACCAGGGAAGTGAAAAACTGTTTTTT.

The V and J genes are TRBV28 and TRBJ2-1; 10 nucleotides line up with TRBD2. The junction had 5 bases not matched to a gene; V was cut back by 7 bases and J by 2 bases. Germline V gives CDR1 MDHEN, CDR2 SYDVKM. This CDR3 is 15 amino acids long. CDR3 in amino acids: CASTVSGGAYNEQFF. The CDR3 DNA sequence: TGTGCCAGCACCGTCAGCGGGGGGGCCTACAATGAGCAGTTCTTC. The variable domain in full, with the rest retrieved from reference TRBV28 and TRBJ2-1, is DVKVTQSSRYLVKRTGEKVFLECVQDMDHENMFWYRQDPGLGLRLIYFSYDVKMKEKGDIPEGYSVSREKKERFSLILESASTNQTSMYLCASTVSGGAYNEQFFGPGTRLTVL.

This chain uses TRBV7-2 with TRBJ2-3, with a possible D match to TRBD2 (7 bases). V dropped 4 bases and J dropped 2 bases, with 13 bases sitting between them. Germline V gene lookup returns CDR1 SGHTA and CDR2 FQGNSA. There are 15 residues in the CDR3. The CDR3 spells CASSSGGLHTDTQYF. For the CDR3, the DNA is TGTGCCAGCAGCTCGGGGGGCCTCCACACAGATACGCAGTATTTT.

The V and J genes are TRBV28 and TRBJ1-2; TRBD1 matches 7 bases. The length of the CDR3 is 16 residues. Germline CDR1 MDHEN, CDR2 SYDVKM. Germline trimming cut 9 bases from V and 4 bases from J; bases unmatched to any gene: 17. The CDR3 region has the DNA TGTGCCAGTCTTTCCTCTCAGACAGGGCGACCCTATGGCTACACCTTC. Translation: CASLSSQTGRPYGYTF.